The 27 T cell receptor beta chains in this list originate from one sample, sequenced in a study of T-cell reconstitution after alpha-beta-depleted transplantation in children. Construction of the TCRbeta library involved unique molecular identifiers. Each CDR3 protein gets one entry after TCRdb re-called the PCR reads with MiXCR. The table records approximately 300,000 distinct CDR3 sequences, roughly a tenth of them present only once. The starting material was PBMCs, obtained before TCRalphabeta/CD19-depleted stem cell transplant. The receptors here all came from a boy under three years old with acute myeloid leukemia, due to receive a stem cell transplant.

This clonotype showed up many times. V is TRBV20-1 and J is TRBJ2-5, with D uncertain. V lost 0 bases and J 5 bases, leaving 7 bases between the germline ends. The CDR3 sequence is 12 residues long. CDR1 and CDR2 from the germline V gene are DFQATT and SNEGSKA (reference sequence). In DNA, the CDR3 is TGCAGTGCTAGAGATTCTGGGGAGACCCAGTACTTC. Protein sequence: CSARDSGETQYF.

The sample holds a few counts of this clonotype. The chain uses TRBV7-9 and TRBJ2-5; 13 nucleotides align to TRBD2. The CDR3 loop spans 17 amino acids. Per the germline V gene, CDR1 is SEHNR and CDR2 is FQNEAQ (reference sequence). With V trimmed by 1 base and J by 4 bases, 6 bases remained unmatched. CDR3: CASSLGTSGSSGETQYF. CDR3 coding DNA: TGTGCCAGCAGCTTAGGGACTAGCGGGAGTTCAGGAGAGACCCAGTACTTC.

The chain recombines TRBV12-5 with TRBJ2-1; 15 bases agree with TRBD2. J lost 6 bases, V lost 5 bases, and 2 bases had no gene match. Germline V gene lookup returns CDR1 LGHNT and CDR2 FRNRAP. This CDR3 has 15 amino acids. CDR3: CASGAGLAGGNEQFF. CDR3 DNA sequence: TGTGCTAGTGGTGCGGGACTAGCGGGAGGCAATGAGCAGTTCTTC.

This clonotype appeared a few times. The V call is TRBV7-2, the J call TRBJ2-1, with TRBD2 identical over 13 bases. Germline CDR1 and CDR2: SGHTA and FQGNSA. V lost 4 bases, J lost 4 bases, and 7 bases stayed unmatched. CDR3 size: 17 residues. The CDR3 loop reads CASSSPGLAGWYNEQFF. CDR3 DNA: TGTGCCAGCAGCTCCCCGGGACTAGCGGGATGGTACAATGAGCAGTTCTTC.

On this clonotype: Being one base from a much bigger clone, this may be a read error. The chain uses TRBV7-3 and TRBJ2-7; the D is unclear. Germline loops: CDR1 SGHTA, CDR2 FQGTGA. This CDR3 has 15 residues. The CDR3 loop reads CASSLGGSSSYEQNF. DNA for the CDR3: TGTGCCAGCAGCTTAGGTGGCAGCTCCTCCTACGAGCAGAACTTC. The complete variable domain, with remaining parts taken from reference TRBV7-3 and TRBJ2-7, reads GAGVSQTPSNKVTEKGKYVELRCDPISGHTALYWYRQSLGQGPEFLIYFQGTGAADDSGLPNDRFFAVRPEGSVSTLKIQRTERGDSAVYLCASSLGGSSSYEQNFGPGTRLTVT.

The table lists this clonotype with many counts. This chain links TRBV7-6 with TRBJ2-2; maybe TRBD1 (7 bases). This CDR3 contains 18 residues. In germline, CDR1 is SGHVS, CDR2 FNYEAQ. The ends were cut back, 0 bases at V and 0 bases at J, with 14 bases in the middle. The CDR3, as DNA: TGTGCCAGCAGCTTAGCGCAGACAGGGAGGCCGAACACCGGGGAGCTGTTTTTT. It codes for CASSLAQTGRPNTGELFF.

This clonotype was counted many times. The chain joins TRBV7-2 to TRBJ1-1; tentative D call: TRBD1 (5 bases). V was trimmed by 3 bases and J by 4 bases, leaving 15 bases between them. The CDR3 is 15 residues long. From germline, CDR1 is SGHTA and CDR2 FQGNSA. The CDR3 spells CASSLGSGRGTEAFF. The CDR3 DNA reads TGTGCCAGCAGCTTGGGATCAGGGAGAGGCACTGAAGCTTTCTTT.

This chain uses TRBV10-3 with TRBJ2-5; D perhaps matches TRBD2 (5 bases). The germline CDR1 and CDR2 sequences are ENHRY and SYGVKD. V was shortened by 2 bases and J by 2 bases, with 15 bases between the two germline ends. The CDR3 is 16 residues long. CDR3 in amino acids: CAISEHNPRGQETQYF. As DNA, the CDR3 is TGTGCCATCAGTGAGCACAACCCGAGAGGGCAAGAGACCCAGTACTTC.

This clonotype was recorded at least ten times. This rearrangement joins TRBV7-2 to TRBJ2-7; D is possibly TRBD2 (5 bases). V was pared by 5 bases and J by 4 bases, with 12 bases between. Germline V gene sequence: CDR1 SGHTA, CDR2 FQGNSA. The CDR3 runs 13 residues. CDR3: CASSSGPGYEQYF. CDR3 DNA sequence: TGTGCCAGCAGCAGTGGACCGGGGTACGAGCAGTACTTC. Combining the CDR3 with reference TRBV7-2 and TRBJ2-7 gives the whole variable domain GAGVSQSPSNKVTEKGKDVELRCDPISGHTALYWYRQSLGQGLEFLIYFQGNSAPDKSGLPSDRFSAERTGGSVSTLTIQRTQQEDSAVYLCASSSGPGYEQYFGPGTRLTVT.

The chain is built from TRBV21-1 and TRBJ1-6; TRBD1 is the table's D call and was not checked against the DNA. TRBV21-1 constitutes a pseudogene. The CDR3 is 15 residues long. CDR3 in amino acids: CASSKEGTGFSPLHF. The CDR3 bases are TGTGCCAGCAGCAAAGAGGGGACAGGGTTTTCACCCCTCCACTTT.

This clonotype was counted at least ten times. This sequence joins TRBV6-5 and TRBJ2-2; D might be TRBD1 (5 bases). The CDR3 extends over 17 amino acids. Deletions cut 2 bases from V and 3 bases from J, with 16 bases between. The V gene's germline CDR1 is MNHEY and CDR2 SVGAGI. The CDR3 reads CASSYLRVPGDTGELFF. CDR3 in DNA: TGTGCCAGCAGTTACCTCAGGGTTCCTGGGGACACCGGGGAGCTGTTTTTT.

About this clonotype: A much larger clone differs by one base, so this may be a read error. This chain joins TRBV10-3 and TRBJ2-7; D gene uncertain. The CDR3 extends over 12 amino acids. Germline CDR1 and CDR2: ENHRY and SYGVKD. CDR3 in DNA: TGTGCCATCAGTGACAGTGCCTACGAGCATTACTTC. This codes for CAISDSAYEHYF.

The genes are TRBV28 and TRBJ2-3; 9 nucleotides agree with TRBD2. The CDR3 is made up of 18 amino acids. Germline CDR1 MDHEN, CDR2 SYDVKM. V lost 6 bases to trimming and J lost 1 base; unmatched junction nucleotides: 14. The CDR3 DNA is TGTGCCAGCAGCCCCCGTCCCCTTAGCGGGAGCGGCACAGATACGCAGTATTTT. It translates to CASSPRPLSGSGTDTQYF.

This clonotype was counted many times. The chain has TRBV5-8 and TRBJ2-7; TRBD1 aligns across 9 bases. V dropped 1 base and J dropped 2; count of bases not matched to a gene: 10. The CDR3 consists of 17 residues. Germline assignment: CDR1 SGHTS and CDR2 YDEGEE. The CDR3 reads CASSLSLGTGSAYEQYF. The CDR3 nucleotides read TGTGCCAGCAGCTTGTCGCTCGGGACAGGGTCAGCCTACGAGCAGTACTTC.

As to this clonotype: A much larger clone is a single base away; this may be a read error. The chain recombines TRBV6-2 or TRBV6-3 with TRBJ2-3; 9 bases are shared with TRBD1. This CDR3 is 16 amino acids long. Per the germline V gene, CDR1 is MNHEY and CDR2 is SVGEGT. Here the CDR3 reads CASSLTGGAYTDTRYF. CDR3 coding DNA: TGTGCCAGCAGCCTTACAGGGGGCGCTTACACAGATACGCGGTATTTT.

This clonotype was observed at least ten times. The rearrangement joins TRBV11-2 to TRBJ2-4, with D unresolved. V was pared by 0 bases and J by 0 bases, with 9 bases between. This CDR3 comprises 16 residues. Germline values: CDR1 SGHAT, CDR2 FQNNGV. The CDR3 coding sequence is TGTGCCAGCAGCTTAGAAAACTATTCAGCCAAAAACATTCAGTACTTC. It encodes CASSLENYSAKNIQYF.

The V and J genes are TRBV12-3 or TRBV12-4 and TRBJ2-7, with 11 bases lining up with TRBD2. The CDR3 contains 14 residues. V shed 5 bases, J shed 7 bases, and the junction held 7 bases outside the gene matches. The CDR3 sequence is CASSPLAGGQEQYF. The DNA of the CDR3 is TGTGCCAGCAGTCCGTTAGCGGGGGGGCAGGAGCAGTACTTC.

The table lists this clonotype with many counts. The genes are TRBV7-2 and TRBJ1-3, with 7 bases matching TRBD1. Unmatched junction bases numbered 2, after V lost 5 bases and J lost 4 bases. The CDR3 contains 13 residues. Germline V gene data show CDR1 as SGHTA and CDR2 as FQGNSA. In DNA form, the CDR3 reads TGTGCCAGCAGCCTGGGACAGGGAAACACCATATATTTT. As protein: CASSLGQGNTIYF.

Ten or more counts support this clonotype. This chain joins TRBV7-6 and TRBJ2-7; D gene ambiguous. CDR1 and CDR2 from the germline V gene are SGHVS and FNYEAQ. This CDR3 is built from 14 residues. Trimming shortened V by 5 bases and J by 0 bases, and 11 bases separated the two germline ends. CDR3 residues: CASSPSVSSYEQYF. The CDR3 DNA reads as TGTGCCAGCAGCCCGTCGGTGAGCTCCTACGAGCAGTACTTC.

There are a few counts of this clonotype. The chain couples TRBV5-6 to TRBJ1-2, with D possibly being TRBD1 (5 bases). The V gene's germline CDR1 is SGHDT and CDR2 YYEEEE. CDR3 length equals 13 residues. Trimming cost V 0 bases and J 8 bases, with 11 bases left between them. CDR3 in amino acids: CASSLGARDGYTF. The CDR3 DNA sequence: TGTGCCAGCAGCTTGGGGGCCAGGGACGGCTACACCTTC.

This clonotype was seen repeatedly, ten times or more. The chain combines TRBV6-1 with TRBJ1-2; D perhaps matches TRBD1 (5 bases). V lost 6 bases and J lost 0, with 20 bases in between. The V gene's germline CDR1 is MNHNS and CDR2 SASEGT. The CDR3 contains 17 residues. CDR3 protein: CASSPRGSTDPNYGYTF. CDR3 bases: TGTGCCAGCAGCCCCCGGGGATCGACAGATCCTAACTATGGCTACACCTTC.

This clonotype was recorded at least ten times. CDR3 residues: CASSYSDPGHPQHF. DNA for the CDR3: TGTGCCAGCAGTTACTCCGATCCGGGCCACCCCCAGCATTTT. V usage is TRBV6-2 or TRBV6-3 and J usage is TRBJ1-5; D is undetermined. The V and J ends lost 0 bases and 10 bases respectively, with 13 bases between them. Germline V lookup: CDR1 MNHEY, CDR2 SVGEGT. The CDR3 length is 14 residues.

There are many counts of this clonotype. The CDR3 coding sequence is TGTGCCAGCTCCCTTGGGGTGGGATACTACGAGCAGTACTTC. This encodes CASSLGVGYYEQYF. This rearrangement joins TRBV9 to TRBJ2-7; D ambiguous. This CDR3 region has 14 residues. The ends were cut back, 7 bases at V and 3 bases at J, with 17 bases in the middle. CDR1 is SGDLS and CDR2 is YYNGEE in the germline V gene.

This clonotype was counted at least ten times. This chain joins TRBV5-1 and TRBJ2-3; D uncertain. The CDR3 has 13 residues. CDR1 and CDR2 (germline): SGHRS, YFSETQ. The germline V and J ends were trimmed by 1 base and 4 bases, with 7 bases remaining between them. The CDR3 protein is CASSLNSADTQYF. CDR3 coding DNA: TGCGCCAGCAGCTTGAACAGTGCAGATACGCAGTATTTT.

This clonotype was seen ten or more times. The chain couples TRBV25-1 to TRBJ2-1; no definite D call. CDR3 length equals 14 residues. Germline V gene sequence: CDR1 MGHDK, CDR2 SYGVNS. With 3 bases removed from V and 9 bases from J, the gap between germline ends came to 15 bases. The CDR3 coding sequence is TGTGCCAGCAGTGACTCAACGGTGGTTAGTGAGCAGTTCTTC. This encodes CASSDSTVVSEQFF.

Concerning this clonotype: A read error may explain this, as a much larger clone is one base away. The V and J genes are TRBV27 and TRBJ2-3, with D maybe TRBD2 (5 bases). The CDR3 is 15 amino acids. CDR1 is MNHEY and CDR2 is SMNVEV in the germline V gene (reference sequence). V lost 6 bases, J lost 4 bases, and 17 bases lay in between. CDR3 region: CASSPGLIWADTQYF. Here the CDR3 DNA reads TGTGCCAGCAGCCCTGGACTCATCTGGGCAGATACGCAGTATTTT.

V and J are TRBV21-1 and TRBJ1-5; TRBD1 was called by the table and not checked on the DNA. TRBV21-1 is listed as a pseudogene. The CDR3 loop spans 13 amino acids. CDR3 region: CASSNPQGQPQHF. As DNA, the CDR3 is TGTGCCAGCAGCAATCCACAGGGCCAGCCCCAGCATTTT.